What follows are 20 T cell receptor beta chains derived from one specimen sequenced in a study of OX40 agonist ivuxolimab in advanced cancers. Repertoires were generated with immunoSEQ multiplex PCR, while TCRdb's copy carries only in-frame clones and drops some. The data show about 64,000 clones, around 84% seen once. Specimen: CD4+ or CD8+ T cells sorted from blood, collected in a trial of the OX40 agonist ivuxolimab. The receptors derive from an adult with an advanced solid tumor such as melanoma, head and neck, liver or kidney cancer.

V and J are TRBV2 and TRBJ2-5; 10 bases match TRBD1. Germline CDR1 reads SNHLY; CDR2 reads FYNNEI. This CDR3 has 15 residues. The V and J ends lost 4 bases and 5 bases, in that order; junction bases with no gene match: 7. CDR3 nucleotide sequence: TGTGCCAGCAGTGGGGGACAGGGGCATTTGGAGACCCAGTACTTC. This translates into CASSGGQGHLETQYF.

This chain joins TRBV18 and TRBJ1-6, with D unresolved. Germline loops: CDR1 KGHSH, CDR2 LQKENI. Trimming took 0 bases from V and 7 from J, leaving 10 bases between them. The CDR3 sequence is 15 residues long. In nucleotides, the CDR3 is TGTGCCAGCTCACCACCGGGCAAACCGAATTCACCCCTCCACTTT. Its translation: CASSPPGKPNSPLHF.

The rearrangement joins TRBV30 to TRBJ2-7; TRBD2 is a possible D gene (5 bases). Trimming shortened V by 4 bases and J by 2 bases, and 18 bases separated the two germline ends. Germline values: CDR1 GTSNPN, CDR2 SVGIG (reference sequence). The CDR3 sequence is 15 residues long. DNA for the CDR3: TGTGCCTGGACTTCTAAGAGGTCGAGGGCCTACGAGCAGTACTTC. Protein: CAWTSKRSRAYEQYF.

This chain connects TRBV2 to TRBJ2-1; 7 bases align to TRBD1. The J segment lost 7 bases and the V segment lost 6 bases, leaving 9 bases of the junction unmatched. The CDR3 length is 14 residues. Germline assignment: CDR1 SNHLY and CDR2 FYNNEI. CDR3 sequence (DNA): TGTGCCAGCAGCGGACAGGAGTCGGTTAATGAGCAGTTCTTC. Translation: CASSGQESVNEQFF.

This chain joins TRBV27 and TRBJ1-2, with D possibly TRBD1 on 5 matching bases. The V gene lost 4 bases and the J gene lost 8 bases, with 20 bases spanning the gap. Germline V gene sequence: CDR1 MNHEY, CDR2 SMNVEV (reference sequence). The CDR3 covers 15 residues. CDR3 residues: CASSSPPIGASGYTF. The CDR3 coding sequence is TGTGCCAGCAGTTCTCCCCCTATAGGGGCGAGCGGCTACACCTTC.

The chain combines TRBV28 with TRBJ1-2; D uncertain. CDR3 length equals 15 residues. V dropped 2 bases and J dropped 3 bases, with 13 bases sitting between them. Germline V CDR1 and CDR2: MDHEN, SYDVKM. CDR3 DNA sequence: TGTGCCAGCAGTTTACTTCCCCTGAGTGACTATGGCTACACCTTC. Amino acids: CASSLLPLSDYGYTF.

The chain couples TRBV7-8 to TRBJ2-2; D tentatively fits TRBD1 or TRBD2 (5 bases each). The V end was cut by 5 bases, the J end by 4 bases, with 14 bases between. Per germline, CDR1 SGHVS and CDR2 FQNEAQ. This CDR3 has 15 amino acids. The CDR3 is CASSGGRQVTGELFF. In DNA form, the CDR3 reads TGTGCCAGCAGCGGGGGACGTCAGGTCACCGGGGAGCTGTTTTTT.

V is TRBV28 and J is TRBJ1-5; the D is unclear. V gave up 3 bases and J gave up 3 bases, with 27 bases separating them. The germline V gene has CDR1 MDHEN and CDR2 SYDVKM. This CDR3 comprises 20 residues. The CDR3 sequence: CASSFTVRGKQRGHNQPQHF. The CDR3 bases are TGTGCCAGCAGTTTTACGGTACGGGGTAAACAGCGAGGTCACAATCAGCCCCAGCATTTT.

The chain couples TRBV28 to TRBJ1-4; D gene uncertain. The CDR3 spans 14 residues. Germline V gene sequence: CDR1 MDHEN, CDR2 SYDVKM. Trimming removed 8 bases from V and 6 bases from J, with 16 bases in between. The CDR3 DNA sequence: TGTGCCAGCTACACACCGGCCAATTATGAAAAACTGTTTTTT. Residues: CASYTPANYEKLFF.

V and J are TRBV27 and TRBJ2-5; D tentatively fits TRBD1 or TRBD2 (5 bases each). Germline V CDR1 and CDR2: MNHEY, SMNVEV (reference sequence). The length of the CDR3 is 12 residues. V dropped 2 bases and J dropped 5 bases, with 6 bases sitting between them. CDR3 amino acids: CASSLGTETQYF. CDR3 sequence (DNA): TGTGCCAGCAGTTTAGGGACGGAGACCCAGTACTTC.

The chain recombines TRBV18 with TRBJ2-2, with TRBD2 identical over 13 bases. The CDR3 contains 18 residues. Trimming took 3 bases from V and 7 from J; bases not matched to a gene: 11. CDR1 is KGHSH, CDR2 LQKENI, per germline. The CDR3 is CASSPQNGLAGANGELFF. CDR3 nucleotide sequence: TGTGCCAGCTCACCTCAAAATGGACTAGCGGGAGCGAACGGGGAGCTGTTTTTT. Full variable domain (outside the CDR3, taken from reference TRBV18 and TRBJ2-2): NAGVMQNPRHLVRRRGQEARLRCSPMKGHSHVYWYRQLPEEGLKFMVYLQKENIIDESGMPKERFSAEFPKEGPSILRIQQVVRGDSAAYFCASSPQNGLAGANGELFFGEGSRLTVL.

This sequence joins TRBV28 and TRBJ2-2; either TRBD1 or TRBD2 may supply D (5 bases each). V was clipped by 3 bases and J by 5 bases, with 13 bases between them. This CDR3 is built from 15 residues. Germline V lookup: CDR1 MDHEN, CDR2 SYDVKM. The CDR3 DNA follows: TGTGCCAGCAGTTTTGGGACCGCGTGGACCGGGGAGCTGTTTTTT. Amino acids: CASSFGTAWTGELFF.

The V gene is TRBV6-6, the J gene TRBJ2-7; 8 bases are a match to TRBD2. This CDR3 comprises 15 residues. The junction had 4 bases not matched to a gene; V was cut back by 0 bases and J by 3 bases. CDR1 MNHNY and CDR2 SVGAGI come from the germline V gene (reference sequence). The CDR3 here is CASSYSPGTSYEQYF. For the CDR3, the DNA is TGTGCCAGCAGTTACTCGCCCGGGACTAGCTACGAGCAGTACTTC.

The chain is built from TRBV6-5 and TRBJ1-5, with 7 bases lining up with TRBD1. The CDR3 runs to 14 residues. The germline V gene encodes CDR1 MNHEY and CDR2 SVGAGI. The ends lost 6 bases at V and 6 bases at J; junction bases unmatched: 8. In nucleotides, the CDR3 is TGTGCCAGCAGCGACCAGGGGGAGTCTCAGCCCCAGCATTTT. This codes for CASSDQGESQPQHF.

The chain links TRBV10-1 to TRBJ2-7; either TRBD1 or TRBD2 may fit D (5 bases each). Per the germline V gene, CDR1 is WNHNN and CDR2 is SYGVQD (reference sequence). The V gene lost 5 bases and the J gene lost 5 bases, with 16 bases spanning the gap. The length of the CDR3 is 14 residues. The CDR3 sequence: CASSPGARSHEQYF. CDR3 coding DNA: TGCGCCAGCAGTCCCGGGGCTAGGAGCCACGAGCAGTACTTC.

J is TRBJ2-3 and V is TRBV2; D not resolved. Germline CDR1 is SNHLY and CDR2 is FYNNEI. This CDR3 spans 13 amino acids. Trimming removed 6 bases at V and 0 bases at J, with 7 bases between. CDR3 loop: CASSTGSTDTQYF. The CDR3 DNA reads TGTGCCAGCAGCACCGGTAGCACAGATACGCAGTATTTT.

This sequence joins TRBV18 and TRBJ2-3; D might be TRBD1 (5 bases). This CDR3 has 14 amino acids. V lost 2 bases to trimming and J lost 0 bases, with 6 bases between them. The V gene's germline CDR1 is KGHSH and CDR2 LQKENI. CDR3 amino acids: CASSPGASTDTQYF. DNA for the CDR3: TGTGCCAGCTCACCAGGGGCTAGCACAGATACGCAGTATTTT.

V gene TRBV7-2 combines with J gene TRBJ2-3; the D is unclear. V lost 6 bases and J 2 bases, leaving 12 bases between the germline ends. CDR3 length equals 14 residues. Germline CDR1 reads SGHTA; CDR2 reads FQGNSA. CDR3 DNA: TGTGCCAGCAGACAAGGCGGCCCCACAGATACGCAGTATTTT. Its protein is CASRQGGPTDTQYF.

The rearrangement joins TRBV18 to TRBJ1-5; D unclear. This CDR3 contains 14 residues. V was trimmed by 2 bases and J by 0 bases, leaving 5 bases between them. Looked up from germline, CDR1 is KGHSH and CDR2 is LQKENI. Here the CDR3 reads CASSPGNSNQPQHF. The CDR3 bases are TGTGCCAGCTCACCAGGGAATAGCAATCAGCCCCAGCATTTT.

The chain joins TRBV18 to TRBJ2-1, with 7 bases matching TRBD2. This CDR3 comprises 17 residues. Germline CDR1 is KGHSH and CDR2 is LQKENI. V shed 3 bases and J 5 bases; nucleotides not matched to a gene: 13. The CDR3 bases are TGTGCCAGCTCACCGCAGCCTCGACTAGCTTTCCACAATGAGCAGTTCTTC. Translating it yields CASSPQPRLAFHNEQFF.